The 24 T cell receptor beta chains in this list originate from one sample, sequenced in a study of T cell clonality in common variable immunodeficiency. General study findings and limits: Fewer deletions and N-nucleotide insertions were reportedly seen in common variable immunodeficiency TCR beta sequences.

Their antigen targets remain unknown. Profiled with immunoSEQ multiplex PCR; TCRdb holds only in-frame clones, not every one. This record lists approximately 38,000 clones, none seen once only, and the top ten clones contain around 5.8%. Input material: peripheral blood mononuclear cells. These receptors all come from a human donor with common variable immunodeficiency.

A remark on this clone: Read data end 3 residues before the CDR3 end; the end is taken from the germline J gene. The chain combines TRBV2 with TRBJ2-7, with D unclear. This CDR3 spans 12 amino acids. Germline values: CDR1 SNHLY, CDR2 FYNNEI. V lost 7 bases to trimming and J lost 2 bases, with 9 bases between them. The CDR3 sequence: CASTDGTYEQYF. The CDR3 bases that were read are TGTGCCAGCACTGATGGCACCTACGAG.

Note on this clone: Coverage ceases 3 residues before the CDR3 finishes, and the germline J gene fills in the end. The chain links TRBV2 to TRBJ2-1, with D maybe TRBD1 (6 bases). This CDR3 contains 12 residues. Trimming took off 4 bases at V and 9 bases at J, with 10 bases between the two ends. The germline gives CDR1 SNHLY, CDR2 FYNNEI. The CDR3 sequence: CASSVGGAEQFF. The DNA read from the CDR3 is TGTGCCAGCAGTGTTGGGGGCGCTGAG.

With regard to this clone: The observed sequence ends 3 residues before the CDR3 terminus, with the missing tail filled in from the germline J gene. The chain employs TRBV18 and TRBJ1-4; 9 bases fit TRBD1. The CDR3 covers 15 residues. The V and J ends lost 7 bases and 5 bases, in that order; junction bases with no gene match: 8. In germline, CDR1 is KGHSH, CDR2 LQKENI. CDR3 DNA, as far as it was read: TGTGCCAGCTTGAGTTCCGGGACAGGGAATGAAAAA. This encodes CASLSSGTGNEK. The full CDR3 sequence reads CASLSSGTGNEKLFF.

In this sample, this clone turned up a few times. The sequenced fragment ends 3 residues before the CDR3 boundary, so the rest is inferred from the germline J gene. V usage is TRBV2 and J usage is TRBJ2-1, with TRBD2 matching 9 bases. After removal of 4 bases from V and 8 bases from J, the junction contained 9 bases not matched to a gene. The CDR3 length is 15 residues. Germline CDR1 SNHLY, CDR2 FYNNEI. Partial CDR3 DNA: TGTGCCAGCAGTGGACGGGGTAGCGGGAGCTATGAG. Translation: CASSGRGSGSYE. The CDR3 reads in full as CASSGRGSGSYEQFF.

This clone occurred a few times. The sequence runs out 3 residues before the end of the CDR3; the remainder is reconstructed from the germline J gene. J is TRBJ1-1 and V is TRBV7-9; 8 bases map to TRBD1. The CDR3 runs 15 residues. The V gene's germline CDR1 is SEHNR and CDR2 FQNEAQ (reference sequence). The sequenced CDR3 bases are TGTACAAGCAGCCATACGAACAGGGGGGGCACTGAA. Its translation is CTSSHTNRGGTE. The whole CDR3 protein reads CTSSHTNRGGTEAFF.

This clone has at least ten counts. Coverage ceases 3 residues before the CDR3 finishes, and the germline J gene fills in the end. This chain uses TRBV6-4 with TRBJ2-3, with a tentative D call TRBD2 (5 bases). V lost 6 bases to trimming and J lost 2 bases, with 15 bases between them. The CDR3 covers 15 residues. The V gene's germline CDR1 is MRHNA and CDR2 SNTAGT. The CDR3 DNA, read in part, is TGTGCCAGCAGCCCTGGTAGCGAGATCACAGATACG. This codes for CASSPGSEITDT. The entire CDR3 protein reads CASSPGSEITDTQYF.

As concerns this clone: Sequencing ends 3 residues short of the CDR3 end; the germline J gene provides the rest. This chain links TRBV6-2 or TRBV6-3 with TRBJ1-2; no clear D gene. The germline V and J ends were trimmed by 4 bases and 7 bases, with 7 bases remaining between them. This CDR3 has 11 amino acids. CDR1 is MNHEY, CDR2 SVGEGT, per germline. The DNA read from the CDR3 is TGTGCCAGCAGTTGGGCCGGTGGC. Its translation is CASSWAGG. The whole CDR3 sequence reads CASSWAGGYTF.

In this sample, this clone turned up many times. From the germline J gene comes the end of the CDR3, since the read stops 3 residues before it. The chain combines TRBV10-3 with TRBJ1-6; possible D gene TRBD1, 5 bases. The CDR3 sequence is 14 residues long. Germline V gives CDR1 ENHRY, CDR2 SYGVKD. The V gene lost 7 bases and the J gene lost 0 bases, with 7 bases spanning the gap. Here the CDR3 reads CAINGGSYNSPLHF. The CDR3 bases that were read are TGTGCCATCAACGGGGGCTCCTATAATTCACCC.

Concerning this clone: The observed sequence ends 3 residues before the CDR3 terminus, with the missing tail filled in from the germline J gene. The chain recombines TRBV6-2 or TRBV6-3 with TRBJ2-3; D possibly corresponds to TRBD1 (5 bases). Germline CDR1 reads MNHEY; CDR2 reads SVGEGT. This CDR3 comprises 15 residues. Trimming removed 10 bases at V and 0 bases at J, with 17 bases between. The CDR3 is CATTIWAGSTDTQYF. The part of the CDR3 DNA that was read is TGTGCCACCACCATCTGGGCAGGGAGCACAGATACG.

This clone was detected only a few times. The sequenced fragment ends 3 residues before the CDR3 boundary, so the rest is inferred from the germline J gene. The J gene is TRBJ2-2, the V gene TRBV19, with 12 bases aligning to TRBD1. V trimming: 6 bases; J trimming: 0 bases; junction bases outside the gene matches: 11. The CDR3 sequence is 19 residues long. Germline V gene lookup returns CDR1 LNHDA and CDR2 SQIVND (reference sequence). The CDR3 sequence is CASRRGTGGQRSNTGELFF. The sequenced part of the CDR3 DNA is TGTGCCAGTAGGCGAGGGACAGGGGGCCAGCGGTCGAACACCGGGGAG. The variable domain in full, with the rest retrieved from reference TRBV19 and TRBJ2-2, is DGGITQSPKYLFRKEGQNVTLSCEQNLNHDAMYWYRQDPGQGLRLIYYSQIVNDFQKGDIAEGYSVSREKKESFPLTVTSAQKNPTAFYLCASRRGTGGQRSNTGELFFGEGSRLTVL.

This clone was seen many times. The CDR3 extends 3 residues past the end of the read, so its final part is completed from the germline J gene. The chain has TRBV5-1 and TRBJ2-3, with 8 bases lining up with TRBD2. CDR1 SGHRS and CDR2 YFSETQ come from the germline V gene. Unmatched junction bases numbered 5, after V lost 5 bases and J lost 0 bases. The CDR3 runs 15 residues. This chain's CDR3 is CASSFSGASTDTQYF. The sequenced part of the CDR3 DNA is TGCGCCAGCAGTTTTAGCGGGGCGAGCACAGATACG.

This clone was seen repeatedly, ten times or more. The CDR3 end is not reached by the read, which stops 3 residues before it; the germline J gene fills it in. J is TRBJ2-1 and V is TRBV7-8; 8 nucleotides align to TRBD2. Germline CDR1 is SGHVS and CDR2 is FQNEAQ. This CDR3 spans 15 amino acids. J was trimmed by 9 bases and V by 4 bases; bases with no gene match: 11. The CDR3 loop is CASSSGLAGEGEQFF. The part of the CDR3 DNA that was read is TGTGCCAGCAGCTCTGGACTAGCAGGCGAGGGTGAG. Filled out from reference TRBV7-8 and TRBJ2-1, the complete variable domain reads GAGVSQSPRYKVAKRGQDVALRCDPISGHVSLFWYQQALGQGPEFLTYFQNEAQLDKSGLPSDRFFAERPEGSVSTLKIQRTQQEDSAVYLCASSSGLAGEGEQFFGPGTRLTVL.

For this clone: The read ends 3 residues early relative to the CDR3; the germline J gene fills the gap. The V gene is TRBV30, the J gene TRBJ2-7; D uncertain. Looked up from germline, CDR1 is GTSNPN and CDR2 is SVGIG (reference sequence). Trimming cost V 4 bases and J 3 bases, with 10 bases left between them. The CDR3 length is 12 residues. The part of the CDR3 DNA that was read is TGTGCCTGGAACAAAGGTCACTACGAG. Its protein is CAWNKGHYE. The whole CDR3 is CAWNKGHYEQYF.

For this clone: The read ends 3 residues early relative to the CDR3; the germline J gene fills the gap. V is TRBV5-1 and J is TRBJ1-1, with D possibly being TRBD1 (5 bases). Germline V gene sequence: CDR1 SGHRS, CDR2 YFSETQ. The CDR3 loop spans 14 amino acids. The ends were cut back, 0 bases at V and 2 bases at J, with 8 bases in the middle. Incomplete CDR3 DNA: TGCGCCAGCAGCTTGGGACAGCCTAACACTGAA. Translation: CASSLGQPNTE. The CDR3 in its entirety is CASSLGQPNTEAFF.

This clone was seen many times. The CDR3 extends 3 residues past the end of the read, so its final part is completed from the germline J gene. The V call is TRBV10-3, the J call TRBJ1-6; tentatively, D is TRBD1 (5 bases). The CDR3 is made up of 14 amino acids. Germline V CDR1 and CDR2: ENHRY, SYGVKD. Trimming stripped 9 bases from V and 7 bases from J, with 16 bases between. Incomplete CDR3 DNA: TGTGCCATAGGGGTTGGCGTCGAAAATTCACCC. This sequence encodes CAIGVGVENSP. The entire CDR3 reads CAIGVGVENSPLHF.

This clone appeared many times. The read stops 3 residues short of the end of the CDR3; the missing end is completed from the germline J gene. The rearrangement uses TRBV19 and TRBJ1-1; 8 bases align to TRBD1. V lost 2 bases and J lost 5; bases outside the gene matches: 10. The CDR3 covers 16 residues. CDR1 is LNHDA, CDR2 SQIVND, per germline (reference sequence). CDR3 DNA, as far as it was read: TGTGCCAGTAGTATAACCGGGACAGGAATCCAAACTGAA. Translated, it gives CASSITGTGIQTE. The entire CDR3 protein is CASSITGTGIQTEAFF.

This clone was observed many times. The read ends 3 residues before the CDR3 terminus; that terminus is restored from the germline J gene. V usage is TRBV6-2 or TRBV6-3 and J usage is TRBJ1-2; TRBD1 matches 8 bases. This CDR3 contains 16 residues. The germline V gene encodes CDR1 MNHEY and CDR2 SVGEGT. V was pared by 6 bases and J by 7 bases, with 16 bases of the junction left unmatched. The CDR3 bases that were read are TGTGCCAGCAGCACCAGGACAGGGAAGATCTATGTTGGC. Translating gives CASSTRTGKIYVG. In full, the CDR3 reads CASSTRTGKIYVGYTF.

This clone was recorded a few times. The sequenced fragment ends 3 residues before the CDR3 boundary, so the rest is inferred from the germline J gene. The chain recombines TRBV20-1 with TRBJ2-7, with D possibly matching TRBD1 (6 bases). V shed 6 bases and J shed 0 bases, with 15 bases lying between them. The CDR3 is made up of 14 amino acids. CDR1 and CDR2 from the germline V gene are DFQATT and SNEGSKA (reference sequence). The CDR3 region is CSAEGQSSSYEQYF. The sequenced CDR3 bases are TGCAGTGCGGAAGGACAGTCCTCCTCCTACGAG.

This clone was seen many times. With the read ending 3 residues before the CDR3 end, the germline J gene is used to fill in that end. This chain uses TRBV20-1 with TRBJ2-1, with a weak D call TRBD1 (6 bases). V was pared by 1 base and J by 7 bases, with 8 bases between. CDR1 is DFQATT, CDR2 SNEGSKA, per germline (reference sequence). CDR3 length equals 12 residues. CDR3 bases read: TGCAGTGCTAGAGCGACAGGTAATGAG. It specifies CSARATGNE. From start to end, the CDR3 is CSARATGNEQFF.

This clone showed up just a few times. The read finishes 3 residues shy of the CDR3 end, and the germline J gene is used to complete it. The chain links TRBV19 to TRBJ1-5; the D gene is possibly TRBD1 (5 bases). Germline-derived CDR1 and CDR2 are LNHDA and SQIVND (reference sequence). V was shortened by 7 bases and J by 2 bases, with 9 bases between the two germline ends. CDR3 length equals 13 residues. The CDR3 DNA, read in part, is TGTGCCAGTAAGGCCAGGGGCAATCAGCCC. The encoded protein is CASKARGNQP. The entire CDR3 is CASKARGNQPQHF.

This clone was seen only a few times. With the read ending 3 residues before the CDR3 end, the germline J gene is used to fill in that end. This chain connects TRBV7-3 to TRBJ2-2; 9 bases are a match to TRBD2. The germline CDR1 and CDR2 sequences are SGHTA and FQGTGA. Trimming at V came to 0 bases and at J to 1 base, leaving 9 bases not matched to a gene. The CDR3 contains 19 residues. The CDR3: CASSLTFGSTSGNTGELFF. CDR3 bases read: TGTGCCAGCAGCTTAACGTTTGGCTCGACTAGCGGGAACACCGGGGAG.

This clone was seen repeatedly, ten times or more. The CDR3 loop is CSVDGDRGEGETQYF. The sequenced part of the CDR3 DNA is TGCAGCGTTGATGGCGACAGGGGCGAGGGAGAGACC. This sequence joins TRBV29-1 and TRBJ2-5; 8 positions match TRBD1. The DNA ends 3 residues before the CDR3 does, and the rest of the CDR3 is filled in from the germline J gene. V shed 3 bases, J shed 4 bases, and the junction held 10 bases outside the gene matches. The germline V gene has CDR1 SQVTM and CDR2 ANQGSEA. The CDR3 is 15 residues long.

This clone is deemed medium-sized. The read ends 3 residues before the CDR3 terminus; that terminus is restored from the germline J gene. The J gene is TRBJ2-1, the V gene TRBV5-1, with 14 positions matching TRBD2. The ends lost 4 bases at V and 0 bases at J; junction bases unmatched: 6. Germline V gene data show CDR1 as SGHRS and CDR2 as YFSETQ. This CDR3 region has 18 residues. Partial CDR3 DNA: TGCGCCAGCAGCGTGGGACTAGCGGGGGCCATCTCCTACAATGAG. The encoded protein is CASSVGLAGAISYNE. The whole CDR3 region reads CASSVGLAGAISYNEQFF.

This clone was seen ten or more times. Sequencing ends 3 residues short of the CDR3 end; the germline J gene provides the rest. The V call is TRBV6-4, the J call TRBJ1-6; D may be TRBD1 (5 bases). The CDR3 runs to 15 residues. Germline V CDR1 and CDR2: MRHNA, SNTAGT. Trimming took 6 bases from V and 9 from J, leaving 18 bases between them. The CDR3 loop reads CASREGPTSGSPLHF. CDR3 DNA (partial): TGTGCCAGCAGAGAGGGGCCAACCTCGGGTTCACCC.